Below, 9 T cell receptor beta chains from the same sample are listed, as sequenced in a study of technical replicates of blood from a few donors. Clones were read by immunoSEQ multiplex PCR, and TCRdb kept only the in-frame ones, dropping some. The sample holds roughly 14,000 clones, around nine tenths seen once. The source material was PBMCs. These receptors were obtained from a human donor in good health.

V usage is TRBV18 and J usage is TRBJ2-1, with 13 bases lining up with TRBD2. The germline CDR1 and CDR2 sequences are KGHSH and LQKENI. Trimming cost V 6 bases and J 4 bases; bases outside gene matches: 12. CDR3 length: 18 amino acids. CDR3 coding DNA: TGTGCCAGCTCCCAAGGACTAGCGGGAGAAGGTGGGTACAATGAGCAGTTCTTC. Amino acid sequence: CASSQGLAGEGGYNEQFF. Supplemented by reference TRBV18 and TRBJ2-1, the full variable domain reads NAGVMQNPRHLVRRRGQEARLRCSPMKGHSHVYWYRQLPEEGLKFMVYLQKENIIDESGMPKERFSAEFPKEGPSILRIQQVVRGDSAAYFCASSQGLAGEGGYNEQFFGPGTRLTVL.

V usage is TRBV5-1 and J usage is TRBJ2-5, with 9 bases lining up with TRBD1. CDR3 length: 15 amino acids. V lost 4 bases, J lost 3 bases, and 7 bases stayed unmatched. Per the germline V gene, CDR1 is SGHRS and CDR2 is YFSETQ. CDR3 sequence (DNA): TGCGCCAGCAGCCCAGCCGGGACAGGGAAAGAGACCCAGTACTTC. It codes for CASSPAGTGKETQYF.

The rearrangement uses TRBV15 and TRBJ2-7; weak D call: TRBD2 (5 bases). The germline V gene has CDR1 LNHNV and CDR2 YYDKDF (reference sequence). CDR3 length equals 17 residues. The V end was cut by 1 base, the J end by 1 base, with 17 bases between. The CDR3 region has the DNA TGTGCCACCAGCAGAGCAGGTGTTCGGGGATGGTCCTACGAGCAGTACTTC. Its protein product is CATSRAGVRGWSYEQYF.

The chain recombines TRBV28 with TRBJ2-7; 8 bases match TRBD1. Trimming at V came to 5 bases and at J to 3 bases, leaving 9 bases not matched to a gene. Germline V gene lookup returns CDR1 MDHEN and CDR2 SYDVKM. The CDR3 has 15 residues. The CDR3: CASSPSGTGVYEQYF. The CDR3, as DNA: TGTGCCAGCAGTCCGTCCGGGACAGGTGTCTACGAGCAGTACTTC.

V is TRBV7-9 and J is TRBJ2-1; TRBD2 matches 8 bases. The trim removed 8 bases at V and 8 bases at J, leaving 11 bases unmatched. Germline CDR1 is SEHNR and CDR2 is FQNEAQ (reference sequence). This CDR3 comprises 14 residues. DNA for the CDR3: TGTGCCAGCCTAAACCTCCCCGGGGGGGATGAGCAGTTCTTC. Translation gives CASLNLPGGDEQFF.

The DNA for the CDR3 is TGTGCCAGCTCACCCGTCCCGGGACAGGGTCAGCCCCAGCATTTT. Amino acids: CASSPVPGQGQPQHF. This chain uses TRBV18 with TRBJ1-5; 9 bases fit TRBD1. Looked up from germline, CDR1 is KGHSH and CDR2 is LQKENI. This CDR3 spans 15 amino acids. V shed 3 bases and J 6 bases; nucleotides not matched to a gene: 6.

This clone is a singleton in its sample. The V gene is TRBV25-1, the J gene TRBJ2-3, with TRBD1 matching over 11 bases. J gave up 4 bases and V 8 bases, and 8 bases lay outside the gene matches. The CDR3 runs 15 residues. Germline V gene sequence: CDR1 MGHDK, CDR2 SYGVNS. DNA for the CDR3: TGTGCCAGCCGTTCCGGACAGGGGGCAGCAGATACGCAGTATTTT. This translates into CASRSGQGAADTQYF.

J is TRBJ2-7 and V is TRBV18; possibly TRBD1 for D (6 bases). Trimming cost V 3 bases and J 0 bases, with 6 bases left between them. CDR1 is KGHSH and CDR2 is LQKENI in the germline V gene. This CDR3 has 13 amino acids. CDR3 sequence: CASSPGHSYEQYF. In DNA form, the CDR3 reads TGTGCCAGCTCACCGGGACACTCCTACGAGCAGTACTTC.

The J gene is TRBJ2-1, the V gene TRBV7-8; 9 nucleotides align to TRBD2. Germline CDR1 SGHVS, CDR2 FQNEAQ. Trimming cost V 3 bases and J 8 bases; bases outside gene matches: 11. This CDR3 contains 16 residues. The CDR3: CASSLNLGGRADEQFF. The CDR3 coding sequence is TGTGCCAGCAGCTTGAACCTGGGCGGGAGGGCGGATGAGCAGTTCTTC.